This TCR beta chain was documented in a study of OX40 agonist ivuxolimab in advanced cancers. About the study: Hepatocellular carcinoma, melanoma, renal cell or head and neck cancer occurred in dose-escalation patients. Previous treatment with anti-PD-1, anti-PD-L1 or anti-CTLA-4 therapy was allowed; 40% had received some. Notes on the study in general: Some patients who did not respond also had low normalized T-cell clonal expansion. Near-lowest levels of clonal expansion characterized partial responders at 0.1-3.0 mg/kg.

As concerns this clone: The antigen remains undetermined.

Germline loops: CDR1 MNHEY, CDR2 SVGAGI. The V segment lost 5 bases and the J segment 4 bases; nucleotides outside the gene matches: 9. This CDR3 has 15 residues. Measured with immunoSEQ multiplex PCR; TCRdb has only the in-frame clones, and not every one. This sample has 15,000 to 20,000 clones, with 83% found just once. This clonotype was sampled from an adult with an advanced solid tumor such as melanoma, head and neck, liver or kidney cancer. The sample in question was CD4+ or CD8+ T cells sorted from blood, obtained in a trial of the OX40 agonist ivuxolimab. The rearrangement joins TRBV6-5 to TRBJ1-1; 8 bases align to TRBD1. The DNA of the CDR3 is TGTGCCAGCAGTAACGATCGGACAGGGAGCACTGAAGCTTTCTTT. It encodes CASSNDRTGSTEAFF.